Reported below is one TCR beta chain. Its target is unknown. This entry comes from a study of CD8 T cells in ankylosing spondylitis. Study findings and constraints: The authors reported significant enrichment of disease-linked clones in matched ankylosing spondylitis synovial fluid. The study identified a TCR beta motif of roughly eight highly homologous variants that appeared characteristic of ankylosing spondylitis blood.

Each TCR beta library was made by quantitative 5'-RACE that incorporated molecular barcodes. TCRdb re-called the 5' RACE reads with MiXCR, one entry per CDR3 protein. The table lists about 420,000 distinct CDR3 sequences, approximately 20% of them singletons. The CDR3 is made up of 16 amino acids. Germline assignment: CDR1 LNHDA and CDR2 SQIVND (reference sequence). Trimming removed 5 bases from V and 4 bases from J; junction bases left unmatched: 9. The V and J genes are TRBV19 and TRBJ2-3; TRBD1 aligns across 10 bases. The sequence was collected from a male donor with ankylosing spondylitis. Sequenced sample: blood, either unsorted or a sorted T cell fraction (not recorded which). DNA of the CDR3: TGTGCCAGTAGTTCGGAACGGGACAGGGGCGCAGATACGCAGTATTTT. It codes for CASSSERDRGADTQYF. The full variable domain, with the rest looked up from reference TRBV19 and TRBJ2-3, is DGGITQSPKYLFRKEGQNVTLSCEQNLNHDAMYWYRQDPGQGLRLIYYSQIVNDFQKGDIAEGYSVSREKKESFPLTVTSAQKNPTAFYLCASSSERDRGADTQYFGPGTRLTVL.